This T cell receptor (beta chain) was sequenced during a study of blood T cells in healthy people across ages. The overall study: Roughly one uniquely barcoded beta molecule per two T cells was captured.

A second 7 to 11 cycle PCR used barcoded and J-beta primers. From each sample, at least 3 million paired-end reads containing CDR3 were obtained. MiXCR, run by TCRdb on the 5' RACE reads, gives a single entry per CDR3 protein. The sample yields 650,000 to 1,000,000 distinct CDR3 sequences, roughly 35% seen once. General study points: Naive CD4+ cell counts and diversity both ran higher in long-lived than in aged donors.

Germline CDR1 and CDR2: SGDLS and YYNGEE. The V end lost 0 bases, the J end lost 1 base, and 11 bases lay between the germline ends. The CDR3 runs to 16 residues. Each individual donor underwent a draw of approximately 10 milliliters of peripheral blood. A remark on this clonotype: Its target is unknown.

The chain carries TRBV9 and TRBJ2-1; the D gene is possibly TRBD2 (5 bases). This TCR was sampled from a man aged 18 to 30 in good health. Sequenced: blood. The CDR3 sequence is CASSVASTRSYNEQFF. The DNA for the CDR3 is TGTGCCAGCAGCGTAGCTTCCACTAGATCCTACAATGAGCAGTTCTTC.